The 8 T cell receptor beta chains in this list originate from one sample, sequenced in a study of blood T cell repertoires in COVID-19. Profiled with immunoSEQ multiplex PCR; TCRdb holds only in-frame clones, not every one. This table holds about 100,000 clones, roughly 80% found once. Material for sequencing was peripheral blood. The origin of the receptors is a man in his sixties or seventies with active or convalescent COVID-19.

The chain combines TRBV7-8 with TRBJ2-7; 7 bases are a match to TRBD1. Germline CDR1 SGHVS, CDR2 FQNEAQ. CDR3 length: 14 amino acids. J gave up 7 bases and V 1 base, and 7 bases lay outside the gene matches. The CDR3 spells CASSLGDRAREQYF. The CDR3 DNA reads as TGTGCCAGCAGCTTAGGCGACAGGGCCAGGGAGCAGTACTTC.

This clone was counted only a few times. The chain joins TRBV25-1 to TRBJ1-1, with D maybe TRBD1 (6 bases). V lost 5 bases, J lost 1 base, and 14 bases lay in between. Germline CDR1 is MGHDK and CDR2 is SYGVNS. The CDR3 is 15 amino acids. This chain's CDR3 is CASSSNDRPNTEAFF. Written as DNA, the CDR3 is TGTGCCAGCAGTAGCAACGACAGGCCGAACACTGAAGCTTTCTTT.

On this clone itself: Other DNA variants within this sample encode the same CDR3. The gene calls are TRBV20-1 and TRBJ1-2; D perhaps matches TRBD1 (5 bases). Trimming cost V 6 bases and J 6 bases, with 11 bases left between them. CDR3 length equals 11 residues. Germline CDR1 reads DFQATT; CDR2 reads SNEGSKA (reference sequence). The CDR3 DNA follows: TGCAGTGCCGCGGGGGTGGATGGCTACACCTTC. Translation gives CSAAGVDGYTF.

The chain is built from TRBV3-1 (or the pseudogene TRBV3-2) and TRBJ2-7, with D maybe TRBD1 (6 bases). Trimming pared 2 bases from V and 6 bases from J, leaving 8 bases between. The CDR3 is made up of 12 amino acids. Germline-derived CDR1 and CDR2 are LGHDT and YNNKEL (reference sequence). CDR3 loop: CASSQSGAEQYF. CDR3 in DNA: TGTGCCAGCAGCCAATCAGGGGCCGAGCAGTACTTC.

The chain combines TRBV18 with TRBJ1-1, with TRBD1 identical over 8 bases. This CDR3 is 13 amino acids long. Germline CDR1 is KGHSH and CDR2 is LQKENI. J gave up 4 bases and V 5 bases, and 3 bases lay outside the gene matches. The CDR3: CASSRTGSTEAFF. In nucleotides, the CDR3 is TGTGCCAGCTCAAGGACAGGGAGCACTGAAGCTTTCTTT. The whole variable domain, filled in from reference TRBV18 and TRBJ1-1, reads NAGVMQNPRHLVRRRGQEARLRCSPMKGHSHVYWYRQLPEEGLKFMVYLQKENIIDESGMPKERFSAEFPKEGPSILRIQQVVRGDSAAYFCASSRTGSTEAFFGQGTRLTVV.

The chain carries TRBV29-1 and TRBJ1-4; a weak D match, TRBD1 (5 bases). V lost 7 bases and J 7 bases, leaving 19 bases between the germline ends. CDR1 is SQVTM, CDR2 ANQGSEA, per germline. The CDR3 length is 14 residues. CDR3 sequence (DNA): TGCAGCGCCCGGACCTGGGGCCGAGGTGAAAAACTGTTTTTT. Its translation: CSARTWGRGEKLFF.

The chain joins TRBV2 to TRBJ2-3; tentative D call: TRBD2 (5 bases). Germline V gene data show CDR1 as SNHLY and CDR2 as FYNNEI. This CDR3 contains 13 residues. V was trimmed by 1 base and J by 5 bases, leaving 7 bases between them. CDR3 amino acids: CASSEVGKDTQYF. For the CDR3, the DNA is TGTGCCAGCAGTGAAGTCGGGAAAGATACGCAGTATTTT.

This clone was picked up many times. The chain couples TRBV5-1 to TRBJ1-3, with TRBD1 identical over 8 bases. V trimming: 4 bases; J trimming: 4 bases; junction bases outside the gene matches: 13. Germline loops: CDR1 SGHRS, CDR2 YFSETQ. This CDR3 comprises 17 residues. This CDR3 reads CASSRGQGDRSGNTIYF. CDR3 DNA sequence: TGCGCCAGCAGCCGAGGACAGGGCGACAGATCGGGAAACACCATATATTTT.